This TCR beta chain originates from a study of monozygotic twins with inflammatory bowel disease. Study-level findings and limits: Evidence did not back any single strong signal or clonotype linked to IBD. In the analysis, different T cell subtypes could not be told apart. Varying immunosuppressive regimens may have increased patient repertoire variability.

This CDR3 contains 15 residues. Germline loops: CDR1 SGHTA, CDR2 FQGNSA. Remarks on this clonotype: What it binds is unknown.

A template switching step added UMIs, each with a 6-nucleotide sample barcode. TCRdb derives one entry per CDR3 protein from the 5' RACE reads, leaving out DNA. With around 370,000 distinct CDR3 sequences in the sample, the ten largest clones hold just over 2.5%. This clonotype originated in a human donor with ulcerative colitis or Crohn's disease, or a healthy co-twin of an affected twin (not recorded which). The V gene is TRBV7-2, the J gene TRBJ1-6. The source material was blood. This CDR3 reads CASSLVSQNNSPLHF.